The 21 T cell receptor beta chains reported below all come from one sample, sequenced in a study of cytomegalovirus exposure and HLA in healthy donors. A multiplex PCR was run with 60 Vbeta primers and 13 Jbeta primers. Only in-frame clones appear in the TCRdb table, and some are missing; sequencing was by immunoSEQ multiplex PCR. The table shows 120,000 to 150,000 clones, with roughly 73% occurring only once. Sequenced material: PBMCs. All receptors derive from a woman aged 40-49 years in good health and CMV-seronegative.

CDR3 in amino acids: CASSRWTGGDHEQFF. DNA for the CDR3: TGTGCCAGCAGTCGATGGACAGGGGGCGACCATGAGCAGTTCTTC. This chain connects TRBV27 to TRBJ2-1; 11 bases are shared with TRBD1. Germline V lookup: CDR1 MNHEY, CDR2 SMNVEV (reference sequence). The CDR3 is 15 amino acids. The J segment lost 8 bases and the V segment lost 5 bases, leaving 8 bases of the junction unmatched.

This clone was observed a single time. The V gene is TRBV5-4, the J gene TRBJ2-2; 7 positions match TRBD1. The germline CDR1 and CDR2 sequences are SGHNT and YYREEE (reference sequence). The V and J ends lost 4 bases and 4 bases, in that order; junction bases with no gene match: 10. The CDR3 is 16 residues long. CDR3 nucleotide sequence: TGTGCCAGCAGCGATCCGATAGGGGGCATCACCGGGGAGCTGTTTTTT. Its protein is CASSDPIGGITGELFF.

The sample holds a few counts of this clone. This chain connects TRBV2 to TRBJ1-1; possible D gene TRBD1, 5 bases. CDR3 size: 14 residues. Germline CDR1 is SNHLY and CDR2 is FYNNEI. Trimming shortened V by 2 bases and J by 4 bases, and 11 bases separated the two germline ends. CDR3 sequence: CASSERAGFTEAFF. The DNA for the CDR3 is TGTGCCAGCAGTGAACGGGCAGGGTTCACTGAAGCTTTCTTT.

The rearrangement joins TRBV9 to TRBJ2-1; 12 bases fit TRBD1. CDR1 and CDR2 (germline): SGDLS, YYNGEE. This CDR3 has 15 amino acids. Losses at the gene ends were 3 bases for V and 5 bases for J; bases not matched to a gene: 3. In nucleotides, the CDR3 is TGTGCCAGCAGCGCCGGGACAGGGGGCCACAATGAGCAGTTCTTC. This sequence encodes CASSAGTGGHNEQFF.

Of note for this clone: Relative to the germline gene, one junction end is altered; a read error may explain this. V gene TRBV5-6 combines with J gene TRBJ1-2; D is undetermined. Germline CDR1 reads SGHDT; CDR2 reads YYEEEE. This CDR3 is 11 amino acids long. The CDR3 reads CASSSRAKEAF. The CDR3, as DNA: TGTGCCAGCAGCTCCCGGGCGAAGGAGGCCTTC.

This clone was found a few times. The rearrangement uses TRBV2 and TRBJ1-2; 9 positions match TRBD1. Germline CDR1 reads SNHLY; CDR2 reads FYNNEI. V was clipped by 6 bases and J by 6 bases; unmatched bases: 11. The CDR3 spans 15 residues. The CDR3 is CASSAQGTGRNGYTF. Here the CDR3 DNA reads TGTGCCAGCAGCGCTCAGGGGACAGGGAGAAATGGCTACACCTTC.

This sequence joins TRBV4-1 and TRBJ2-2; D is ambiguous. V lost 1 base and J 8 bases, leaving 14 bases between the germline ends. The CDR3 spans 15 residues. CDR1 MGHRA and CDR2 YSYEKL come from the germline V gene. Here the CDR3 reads CASSQAPDITGELFF. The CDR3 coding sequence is TGCGCCAGCAGCCAAGCACCAGATATAACGGGGGAGCTGTTTTTT.

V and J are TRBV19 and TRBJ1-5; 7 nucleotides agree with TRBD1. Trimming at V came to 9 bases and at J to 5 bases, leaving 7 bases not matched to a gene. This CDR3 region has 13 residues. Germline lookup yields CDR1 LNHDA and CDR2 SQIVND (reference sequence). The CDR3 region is CASWGQSDQPQHF. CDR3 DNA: TGTGCCAGCTGGGGACAGTCCGATCAGCCCCAGCATTTT.

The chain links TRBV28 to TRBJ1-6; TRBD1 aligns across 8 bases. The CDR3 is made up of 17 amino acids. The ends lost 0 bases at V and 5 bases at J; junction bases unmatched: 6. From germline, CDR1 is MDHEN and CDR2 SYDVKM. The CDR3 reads CASSLWEAGQDNSPLHF. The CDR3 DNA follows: TGTGCCAGCAGTTTATGGGAGGCGGGACAGGATAATTCACCCCTCCACTTT. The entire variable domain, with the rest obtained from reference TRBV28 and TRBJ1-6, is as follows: DVKVTQSSRYLVKRTGEKVFLECVQDMDHENMFWYRQDPGLGLRLIYFSYDVKMKEKGDIPEGYSVSREKKERFSLILESASTNQTSMYLCASSLWEAGQDNSPLHFGNGTRLTVT.

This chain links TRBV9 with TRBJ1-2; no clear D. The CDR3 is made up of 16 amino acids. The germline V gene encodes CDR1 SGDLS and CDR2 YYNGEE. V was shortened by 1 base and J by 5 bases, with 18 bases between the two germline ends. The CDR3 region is CASSVSAERASYGYTF. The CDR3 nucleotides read TGTGCCAGCAGCGTATCTGCAGAGAGGGCATCTTATGGCTACACCTTC.

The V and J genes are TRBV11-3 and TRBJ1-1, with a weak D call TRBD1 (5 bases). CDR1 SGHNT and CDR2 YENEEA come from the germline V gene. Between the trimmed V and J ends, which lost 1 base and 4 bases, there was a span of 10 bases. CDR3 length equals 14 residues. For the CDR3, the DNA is TGTGCCAGCAGCTTAGGCAGGGAGGGCACTGAAGCTTTCTTT. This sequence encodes CASSLGREGTEAFF.

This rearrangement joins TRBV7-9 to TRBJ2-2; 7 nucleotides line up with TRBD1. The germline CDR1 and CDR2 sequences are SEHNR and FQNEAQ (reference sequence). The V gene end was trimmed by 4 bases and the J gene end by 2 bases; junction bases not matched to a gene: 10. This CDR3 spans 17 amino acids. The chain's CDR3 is CASSSPQDRSNTGELFF. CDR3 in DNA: TGTGCCAGCAGCTCACCACAGGACAGGTCAAACACCGGGGAGCTGTTTTTT.

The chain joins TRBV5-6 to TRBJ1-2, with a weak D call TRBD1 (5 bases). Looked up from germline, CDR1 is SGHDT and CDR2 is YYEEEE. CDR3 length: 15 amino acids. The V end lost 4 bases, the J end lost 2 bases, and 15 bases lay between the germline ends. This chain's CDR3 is CASSPEWGRNYGYTF. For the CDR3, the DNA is TGTGCCAGCAGCCCCGAATGGGGCAGAAACTATGGCTACACCTTC.

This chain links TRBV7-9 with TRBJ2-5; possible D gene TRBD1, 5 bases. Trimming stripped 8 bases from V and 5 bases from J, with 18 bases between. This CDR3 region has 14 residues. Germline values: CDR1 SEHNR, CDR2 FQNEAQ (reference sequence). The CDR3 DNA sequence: TGTGCCAGCGTTTCGGAAGGGGTGCGGGAGACCCAGTACTTC. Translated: CASVSEGVRETQYF.

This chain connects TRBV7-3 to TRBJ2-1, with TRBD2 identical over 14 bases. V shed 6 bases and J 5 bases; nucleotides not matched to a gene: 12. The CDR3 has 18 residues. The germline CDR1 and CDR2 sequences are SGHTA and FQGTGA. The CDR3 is CASRLNSGTSGGNNEQFF. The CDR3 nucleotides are TGTGCCAGCAGGCTAAACTCCGGGACTAGCGGGGGTAACAATGAGCAGTTCTTC.

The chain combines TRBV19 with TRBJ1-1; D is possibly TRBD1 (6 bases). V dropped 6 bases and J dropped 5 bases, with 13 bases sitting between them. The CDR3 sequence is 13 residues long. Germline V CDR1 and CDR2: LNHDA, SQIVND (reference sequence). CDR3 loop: CASRPQGRTEAFF. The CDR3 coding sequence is TGTGCCAGTAGGCCACAGGGTAGGACTGAAGCTTTCTTT.

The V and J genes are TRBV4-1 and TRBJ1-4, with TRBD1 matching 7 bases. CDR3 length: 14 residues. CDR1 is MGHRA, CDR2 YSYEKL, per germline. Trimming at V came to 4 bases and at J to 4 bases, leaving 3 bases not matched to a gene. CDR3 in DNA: TGCGCCAGCAGCCCCCGGGACAGTAATGAAAAACTGTTTTTT. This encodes CASSPRDSNEKLFF.

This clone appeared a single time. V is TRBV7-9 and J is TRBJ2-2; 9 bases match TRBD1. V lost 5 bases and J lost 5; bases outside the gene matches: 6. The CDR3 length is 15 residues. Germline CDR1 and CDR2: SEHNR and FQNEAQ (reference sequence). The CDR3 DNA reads TGTGCCAGCAGCCGGGACAGGGAAGAGACCGGGGAGCTGTTTTTT. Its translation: CASSRDREETGELFF. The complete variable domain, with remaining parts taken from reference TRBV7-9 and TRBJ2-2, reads DTGVSQNPRHKITKRGQNVTFRCDPISEHNRLYWYRQTLGQGPEFLTYFQNEAQLEKSRLLSDRFSAERPKGSFSTLEIQRTEQGDSAMYLCASSRDREETGELFFGEGSRLTVL.

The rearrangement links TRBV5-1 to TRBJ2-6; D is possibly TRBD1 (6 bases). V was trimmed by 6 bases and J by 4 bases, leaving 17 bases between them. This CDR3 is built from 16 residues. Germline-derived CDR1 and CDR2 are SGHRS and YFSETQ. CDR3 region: CASNPGDTLGANVLTF. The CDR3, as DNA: TGCGCCAGCAACCCAGGGGATACTCTGGGGGCCAACGTCCTGACTTTC.

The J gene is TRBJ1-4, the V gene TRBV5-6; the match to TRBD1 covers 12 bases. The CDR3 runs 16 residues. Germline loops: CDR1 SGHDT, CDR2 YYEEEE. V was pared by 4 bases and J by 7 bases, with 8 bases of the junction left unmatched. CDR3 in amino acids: CASSRDRGRIVEKLFF. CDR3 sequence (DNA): TGTGCCAGCAGCCGGGACAGGGGGCGAATTGTTGAAAAACTGTTTTTT.

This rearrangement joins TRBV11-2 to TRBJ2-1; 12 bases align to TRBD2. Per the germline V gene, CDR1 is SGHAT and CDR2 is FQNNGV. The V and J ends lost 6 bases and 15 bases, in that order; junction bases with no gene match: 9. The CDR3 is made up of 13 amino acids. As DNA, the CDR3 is TGTGCCAGCAGGCGGACTAGCGGGAATCATCTGTTCTTC. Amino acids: CASRRTSGNHLFF.